These T cell receptor beta chains were read from a single sample in a study of cytomegalovirus exposure and HLA in healthy donors. Assay: immunoSEQ multiplex PCR; the TCRdb copy retains only in-frame clones and omits some. The table lists roughly 88,000 clones, approximately 80% of them singletons. The sample consisted of PBMCs. The origin of the receptors is a man aged 25 to 40 in good health and CMV-seropositive. CDR3s include the opening cysteine and the closing phenylalanine or tryptophan. The order of the fields is J gene, clone size, V gene, D gene, CDR3 DNA, CDR3 protein. The D gene is left open where the match is weak. Clone sizes are given selectively: once, few, many, or a class where the clone is expanded.

>TRBJ2-3|.|TRBV5-1|.
TGCGCCAGCAGCTTGAGCGGAAGCACAGATACGCAGTATTTT
CASSLSGSTDTQYF
>TRBJ2-1|.|TRBV29-1|TRBD1
TGCAGCGCCACGGGACAGGGGGAGTGGAATGAGCAGTTCTTC
CSATGQGEWNEQFF
>TRBJ1-5|few|TRBV5-6|.
TGTGCCAGCAGCTTGTGGAGTGGACAGCCCCAGCATTTT
CASSLWSGQPQHF
>TRBJ1-5|.|TRBV14|.
TGTGCCAGCAGCCCGTACGCTTCGACAGTCTTCAGGCCCCAGCATTTT
CASSPYASTVFRPQHF
>TRBJ2-5|.|TRBV7-9|TRBD1
TGTGCCAGCAGCTTTCGGACAGGGGGCCAAGAGACCCAGTACTTC
CASSFRTGGQETQYF
>TRBJ1-1|.|TRBV5-1|.
TGCGCCAGCAGCTTGGTGTCAGGGTCATATGAAGCTTTCTTT
CASSLVSGSYEAFF
>TRBJ2-1|.|TRBV10-3|.
TGTGCCATCAGTGAGCAGAGGTATGAGCAGTTCTTC
CAISEQRYEQFF
>TRBJ1-2|.|TRBV29-1|TRBD1
TGCAGCGCCTGGACAGGGGTATCCCTCAACTATGGCTACACCTTC
CSAWTGVSLNYGYTF
>TRBJ1-1|.|TRBV5-6|.
TGTGCCAGCAGCTTGGACGGGGACACTGAAGCTTTCTTT
CASSLDGDTEAFF
>TRBJ2-7|few|TRBV2|.
TGTGCCAGCATCCCAGGGGCAAAAGGGTACGGGCAGTACTTC
CASIPGAKGYGQYF